These T cell receptor beta chains were read from a single sample in a study of blood T cells in healthy people across ages. TCRdb re-analysed the 5' RACE reads in MiXCR, keeping a single row per CDR3 protein. The sample records 700,000 to 850,000 distinct CDR3 sequences, under 40% being singletons. Sequenced: blood. All receptors derive from a man younger than 30 in good health. Each CDR3 is given with its conserved first and last residue. Each record gives: CDR3 protein, CDR3 DNA, J gene, V gene, D gene, clone size. A D gene is named only where the DNA matches it firmly. Size is stated for part of the rows, as once, few or many counts, or as a class when the clone is expanded.

CDR3 protein: CASTSGPSNQPQHF; CDR3 DNA: TGTGCCAGCACCTCGGGACCGAGCAATCAGCCCCAGCATTTT; J gene: TRBJ1-5; V gene: TRBV12-3/TRBV12-4; D gene: -; clone size: -
CDR3 protein: CSARTATNEKLFF; CDR3 DNA: TGCAGTGCTAGAACAGCAACTAATGAAAAACTGTTTTTT; J gene: TRBJ1-4; V gene: TRBV20-1; D gene: -; clone size: -
CDR3 protein: CASSSGQGGYGTEAFF; CDR3 DNA: TGTGCCAGCAGTTCAGGACAGGGGGGATATGGCACTGAAGCTTTCTTT; J gene: TRBJ1-1; V gene: TRBV12-3/TRBV12-4; D gene: TRBD1; clone size: few
CDR3 protein: CASSFRDRVNEQFF; CDR3 DNA: TGTGCCAGCAGTTTCCGGGACAGGGTCAATGAGCAGTTCTTC; J gene: TRBJ2-1; V gene: TRBV12-3/TRBV12-4; D gene: TRBD1; clone size: many
CDR3 protein: CAGRPGTDRNTIYF; CDR3 DNA: TGTGCCGGCAGACCCGGGACAGACAGAAACACCATATATTTT; J gene: TRBJ1-3; V gene: TRBV12-3/TRBV12-4; D gene: TRBD1; clone size: -
CDR3 protein: CASSSLRREETQYF; CDR3 DNA: TGTGCCAGCAGTTCCCTGAGGAGGGAAGAGACCCAGTACTTC; J gene: TRBJ2-5; V gene: TRBV6-2/TRBV6-3; D gene: -; clone size: -
CDR3 protein: CASSLRTRQTQYF; CDR3 DNA: TGTGCCAGCAGTTTACGGACTAGACAGACCCAGTACTTC; J gene: TRBJ2-5; V gene: TRBV27; D gene: TRBD2; clone size: few
CDR3 protein: CASSVSWTQYF; CDR3 DNA: TGTGCCAGCAGTGTGTCCTGGACCCAGTACTTC; J gene: TRBJ2-5; V gene: TRBV6-2/TRBV6-3; D gene: -; clone size: -
CDR3 protein: CASGEGAKSSYNEQYF; CDR3 DNA: TGTGCCAGCGGGGAGGGGGCCAAGAGCTCCTACAATGAGCAGTACTTC; J gene: TRBJ2-7; V gene: TRBV6-6; D gene: -; clone size: -
CDR3 protein: CASSYSTSEGAEQYF; CDR3 DNA: TGTGCCAGCAGTTACTCGACTAGCGAGGGTGCCGAGCAGTACTTC; J gene: TRBJ2-7; V gene: TRBV6-2/TRBV6-3; D gene: TRBD2; clone size: -
CDR3 protein: CASRQSYGYTF; CDR3 DNA: TGTGCCAGCAGACAGTCCTATGGCTACACCTTC; J gene: TRBJ1-2; V gene: TRBV6-6; D gene: -; clone size: -
CDR3 protein: CSARDLLGSLNTEAFF; CDR3 DNA: TGCAGTGCTAGAGATTTGTTGGGCAGTTTGAACACTGAAGCTTTCTTT; J gene: TRBJ1-1; V gene: TRBV20-1; D gene: -; clone size: few
CDR3 protein: CASQDRGSYNEQFF; CDR3 DNA: TGCGCCAGCCAGGACCGGGGGTCCTACAATGAGCAGTTCTTC; J gene: TRBJ2-1; V gene: TRBV5-1; D gene: -; clone size: many
CDR3 protein: CSARRRGRVAEAFF; CDR3 DNA: TGCAGTGCTAGACGGAGGGGGCGTGTCGCTGAAGCTTTCTTT; J gene: TRBJ1-1; V gene: TRBV20-1; D gene: TRBD1; clone size: -